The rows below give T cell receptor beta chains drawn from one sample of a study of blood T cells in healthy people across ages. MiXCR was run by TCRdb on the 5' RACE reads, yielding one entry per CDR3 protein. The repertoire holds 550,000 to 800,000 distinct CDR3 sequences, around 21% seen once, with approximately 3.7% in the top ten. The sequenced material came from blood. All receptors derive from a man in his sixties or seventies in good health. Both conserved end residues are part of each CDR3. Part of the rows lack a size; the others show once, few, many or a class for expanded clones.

CDR3aa: CSAPGTVYNEQFF
abundance: many
v_gene: TRBV20-1

CDR3aa: CASSLVTGRGEDTQYF
abundance: .
v_gene: TRBV7-8

CDR3aa: CASSLSHIDRGSSYEQYF
abundance: .
v_gene: TRBV11-2

CDR3aa: CASNSGQDYNEQLF
abundance: .
v_gene: TRBV7-8

CDR3aa: CASSYSMPKGGSWETQYF
abundance: many
v_gene: TRBV6-5

CDR3aa: CSAREGSGRAVTFF
abundance: .
v_gene: TRBV20-1

CDR3aa: CSVGQGQTDTQYF
abundance: many
v_gene: TRBV29-1

CDR3aa: CASSYTTGGNQPQHF
abundance: .
v_gene: TRBV7-8

CDR3aa: CASSLGQGLYNEQFF
abundance: .
v_gene: TRBV7-9

CDR3aa: CSARRTSGRTFYNEQFF
abundance: few
v_gene: TRBV20-1

CDR3aa: CASSTGIGGELFF
abundance: .
v_gene: TRBV5-1

CDR3aa: CASSDVRQGLYEKLFF
abundance: .
v_gene: TRBV25-1

CDR3aa: CASSSTQGGAEKLFF
abundance: few
v_gene: TRBV5-1

CDR3aa: CASSVEASTDTQYF
abundance: .
v_gene: TRBV2

CDR3aa: CASSPDVPVIGKLFF
abundance: .
v_gene: TRBV2

CDR3aa: CASRQVVGFGEQYF
abundance: .
v_gene: TRBV3-1

CDR3aa: CASSQGGRSGDEQFF
abundance: .
v_gene: TRBV4-3

CDR3aa: CASSTRQGRQAFF
abundance: .
v_gene: TRBV27

CDR3aa: CANSRRGIDGYTF
abundance: few
v_gene: TRBV12-3/TRBV12-4

CDR3aa: CASRNGDQETQYF
abundance: few
v_gene: TRBV28

CDR3aa: CASSFSSGGTDTQYF
abundance: .
v_gene: TRBV7-9

CDR3aa: CASSPGADPTYEQYF
abundance: .
v_gene: TRBV18

CDR3aa: CASSSASSFSGGETQYF
abundance: once
v_gene: TRBV5-1

CDR3aa: CVSGVGGGNEQFF
abundance: .
v_gene: TRBV5-1

CDR3aa: CASSAFGGPPDDEQFF
abundance: .
v_gene: TRBV5-1

CDR3aa: CASSDNERGYTF
abundance: few
v_gene: TRBV6-4

CDR3aa: CASSPRGGQELFF
abundance: few
v_gene: TRBV4-1

CDR3aa: CASSSSGGYSYNEQFF
abundance: few
v_gene: TRBV7-9

CDR3aa: CASSLGTSGSDEQFF
abundance: .
v_gene: TRBV11-1

CDR3aa: CAGSLDRLETQYF
abundance: few
v_gene: TRBV27

CDR3aa: CASSQEGSGSSHEQFF
abundance: few
v_gene: TRBV4-3

CDR3aa: CATSRVRDRSQETQYF
abundance: .
v_gene: TRBV15

CDR3aa: CASSTRLAASTDTQYF
abundance: once
v_gene: TRBV27

CDR3aa: CASSSGQPSYEQYF
abundance: many
v_gene: TRBV28

CDR3aa: CASSLERGSYGYTF
abundance: .
v_gene: TRBV12-3/TRBV12-4

CDR3aa: CASRWYSYEQYF
abundance: few
v_gene: TRBV12-3/TRBV12-4

CDR3aa: CAWNPNRETQYF
abundance: few
v_gene: TRBV30

CDR3aa: CASLRDRALSGANVLTF
abundance: .
v_gene: TRBV6-6

CDR3aa: CASTQGQWRRPFF
abundance: .
v_gene: TRBV5-6

CDR3aa: CASSLAGVGDTIYF
abundance: .
v_gene: TRBV5-1

CDR3aa: CASQGTSGSNTGELFF
abundance: .
v_gene: TRBV28

CDR3aa: CASSYGGIGSPLHF
abundance: few
v_gene: TRBV6-2/TRBV6-3

CDR3aa: CASGSVTRRETQYF
abundance: few
v_gene: TRBV27

CDR3aa: CASRRGPREQYF
abundance: many
v_gene: TRBV28

CDR3aa: CASSVSPGSSYEQYF
abundance: .
v_gene: TRBV9

CDR3aa: CASSLDIWGQETQYF
abundance: few
v_gene: TRBV5-6

CDR3aa: CASSQAHSSGNTIYF
abundance: few
v_gene: TRBV4-1

CDR3aa: CASRTGEYEQYF
abundance: few
v_gene: TRBV6-6

CDR3aa: CSATGTEVSNQPQHF
abundance: few
v_gene: TRBV20-1

CDR3aa: CASSTTSRALSGNTIYF
abundance: .
v_gene: TRBV7-3

CDR3aa: CSARDVTTNEKLFF
abundance: once
v_gene: TRBV20-1

CDR3aa: CSARTGLDTGELFF
abundance: .
v_gene: TRBV29-1

CDR3aa: CASSQRESNTEAFF
abundance: .
v_gene: TRBV3-1

CDR3aa: CASSPDYLSYNEQFF
abundance: .
v_gene: TRBV4-3

CDR3aa: CSVNVGNTEAFF
abundance: .
v_gene: TRBV29-1